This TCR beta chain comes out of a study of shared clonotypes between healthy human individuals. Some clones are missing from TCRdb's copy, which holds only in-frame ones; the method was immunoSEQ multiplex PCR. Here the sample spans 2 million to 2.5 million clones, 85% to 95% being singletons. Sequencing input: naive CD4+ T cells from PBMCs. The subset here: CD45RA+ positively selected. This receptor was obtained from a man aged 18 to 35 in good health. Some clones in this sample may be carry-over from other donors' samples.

CDR3 amino acids: CASSLTVADNEQFF. CDR3 bases: TGTGCCAGCAGCTTAACGGTAGCGGACAATGAGCAGTTCTTC. The rearrangement joins TRBV7-3 to TRBJ2-1; a weak D match, TRBD2 (6 bases). Germline CDR1 and CDR2: SGHTA and FQGTGA. This CDR3 has 14 residues. The V end was cut by 0 bases, the J end by 5 bases, with 8 bases between.